Shown below are 19 T cell receptor beta chains from a single sample sequenced in a study of Ad26.COV2.S vaccination and SARS-CoV-2 variants. Documented treatment: some 20 received Ad26.COV2.S at low or high dose, single or two shots; about 5 received placebo; per-sample allocation not given. All samples were drawn on day 63, counting from the first vaccine or placebo injection. Here immunoSEQ multiplex PCR was the method, and the copy in TCRdb shows in-frame clones only, minus some. The data hold 380,000 or so clones, with around nine tenths observed a single time. The material was peripheral blood, obtained in a trial of Ad26.COV2.S vaccine versus placebo. The receptors were sampled from a person aged 18-60 years who received the Ad26.COV2.S COVID-19 vaccine or a placebo.

The V call is TRBV5-1, the J call TRBJ1-1, with D unclear. This CDR3 is 18 amino acids long. Between the trimmed V and J ends, which lost 0 bases and 1 base, there was a span of 19 bases. The germline gives CDR1 SGHRS, CDR2 YFSETQ. The CDR3 loop is CASSLARRIKTGNTEAFF. The CDR3 DNA reads TGCGCCAGCAGCTTGGCCAGGCGGATTAAGACGGGGAACACTGAAGCTTTCTTT.

The chain links TRBV7-9 to TRBJ2-1, with 10 bases lining up with TRBD2. Germline CDR1 and CDR2: SEHNR and FQNEAQ (reference sequence). With 1 base clipped from V and 7 bases from J, the junction kept 7 bases outside the gene matches. The CDR3 loop spans 16 amino acids. CDR3 nucleotide sequence: TGTGCCAGCAGCTTAGAAGTGGCACTAGCGGGGAATGAGCAGTTCTTC. It specifies CASSLEVALAGNEQFF.

The chain carries TRBV19 and TRBJ1-5, with TRBD1 as a possible D gene (5 bases). Trimming removed 3 bases at V and 0 bases at J, with 9 bases between. The CDR3 contains 15 residues. CDR1 is LNHDA, CDR2 SQIVND, per germline (reference sequence). The CDR3 is CASSMTDYSNQPQHF. Written as DNA, the CDR3 is TGTGCCAGTAGTATGACAGATTATAGCAATCAGCCCCAGCATTTT.

The chain uses TRBV5-4 and TRBJ1-1; TRBD1 is a possible D gene (5 bases). Germline CDR1 and CDR2: SGHNT and YYREEE (reference sequence). The length of the CDR3 is 13 residues. V was trimmed by 0 bases and J by 6 bases, leaving 9 bases between them. The CDR3 sequence is CASSLAPGSEAFF. As DNA, the CDR3 is TGTGCCAGCAGCTTGGCTCCAGGGTCTGAAGCTTTCTTT. The entire variable domain, with the rest obtained from reference TRBV5-4 and TRBJ1-1, is as follows: ETGVTQSPTHLIKTRGQQVTLRCSSQSGHNTVSWYQQALGQGPQFIFQYYREEENGRGNFPPRFSGLQFPNYSSELNVNALELDDSALYLCASSLAPGSEAFFGQGTRLTVV.

This chain joins TRBV21-1 and TRBJ1-3; TRBD1, the table's D call, was not compared with the DNA. TRBV21-1 is a recognized pseudogene. This CDR3 contains 16 residues. CDR3 loop: CASSKTRTGSGNTIYF. CDR3 coding DNA: TGTGCCAGCAGCAAAACCCGGACAGGCTCTGGAAACACCATATATTTT.

This chain uses TRBV7-7 with TRBJ2-5; 7 nucleotides agree with TRBD2. The CDR3 extends over 15 amino acids. Trimming took 0 bases from V and 5 from J; bases not matched to a gene: 6. Germline loops: CDR1 SSHAT, CDR2 FNYEAQ (reference sequence). The CDR3 loop reads CASSLAGGEGETQYF. DNA of the CDR3: TGTGCCAGCAGCTTAGCGGGAGGGGAAGGGGAGACCCAGTACTTC. The full variable domain, rest sourced from reference TRBV7-7 and TRBJ2-5, is GAGVSQSPRYKVTKRGQDVTLRCDPISSHATLYWYQQALGQGPEFLTYFNYEAQPDKSGLPSDRFSAERPEGSISTLTIQRTEQRDSAMYRCASSLAGGEGETQYFGPGTRLLVL.

This chain links TRBV27 with TRBJ1-6; the match to TRBD1 covers 8 bases. Per the germline V gene, CDR1 is MNHEY and CDR2 is SMNVEV (reference sequence). This CDR3 region has 16 residues. Trimming at V came to 6 bases and at J to 9 bases, leaving 13 bases not matched to a gene. CDR3: CASSWTGRGPGSPLHF. In DNA, the CDR3 is TGTGCCAGCAGCTGGACAGGGAGAGGGCCAGGTTCACCCCTCCACTTT.

The chain couples TRBV28 to TRBJ1-2; D gene ambiguous. Trimming removed 6 bases from V and 2 bases from J, with 10 bases in between. Germline lookup yields CDR1 MDHEN and CDR2 SYDVKM. This CDR3 region has 13 residues. The CDR3 DNA reads TGTGCCAGCAGAACAAACCAGAACTATGGCTACACCTTC. It translates to CASRTNQNYGYTF.

The chain has TRBV15 and TRBJ1-5; D call uncertain. Trimming pared 3 bases from V and 9 bases from J, leaving 9 bases between. The CDR3 runs 12 residues. Germline CDR1 is LNHNV and CDR2 is YYDKDF (reference sequence). CDR3: CATSSLNGPQHF. DNA of the CDR3: TGTGCCACCAGCAGCTTAAATGGGCCCCAGCATTTT.

The CDR3 sequence: CSVGLPSVNTEAFF. The CDR3 DNA reads TGCAGCGTTGGCCTCCCGAGCGTGAACACTGAAGCTTTCTTT. The rearrangement uses TRBV29-1 and TRBJ1-1; no clear D. The V and J ends lost 4 bases and 0 bases respectively, with 12 bases between them. This CDR3 spans 14 amino acids. The V gene's germline CDR1 is SQVTM and CDR2 ANQGSEA.

The J gene is TRBJ2-2, the V gene TRBV7-2, with D unresolved. CDR1 and CDR2 (germline): SGHTA, FQGNSA. CDR3 size: 13 residues. The germline V and J ends were trimmed by 8 bases and 4 bases, with 11 bases remaining between them. CDR3 region: CASAPAPTGELFF. The DNA of the CDR3 is TGTGCCAGCGCTCCAGCGCCCACCGGGGAGCTGTTTTTT.

The CDR3 is CASSFLGLAGDSGELFF. CDR3 DNA sequence: TGTGCCAGCAGTTTTCTGGGACTAGCGGGAGACTCCGGGGAGCTGTTTTTT. The V and J genes are TRBV27 and TRBJ2-2; 14 bases line up with TRBD2. The CDR3 runs to 17 residues. CDR1 and CDR2 from the germline V gene are MNHEY and SMNVEV (reference sequence). V shed 3 bases and J 6 bases; nucleotides not matched to a gene: 6.

The CDR3 spells CASSLVQSNTGELFF. The DNA of the CDR3 is TGTGCCAGCAGCTTAGTCCAATCCAACACCGGGGAGCTGTTTTTT. The gene calls are TRBV7-9 and TRBJ2-2; D ambiguous. This CDR3 comprises 15 residues. Per the germline V gene, CDR1 is SEHNR and CDR2 is FQNEAQ (reference sequence). Trimming shortened V by 1 base and J by 2 bases, and 8 bases separated the two germline ends.

The chain recombines TRBV7-2 with TRBJ1-1, with TRBD1 matching 8 bases. This CDR3 is 14 amino acids long. The germline gives CDR1 SGHTA, CDR2 FQGNSA. V was pared by 6 bases and J by 2 bases, with 5 bases of the junction left unmatched. In DNA, the CDR3 is TGTGCCAGCAGTCGACAGGGGATAAACACTGAAGCTTTCTTT. It specifies CASSRQGINTEAFF. The variable domain in full, with the rest retrieved from reference TRBV7-2 and TRBJ1-1, is GAGVSQSPSNKVTEKGKDVELRCDPISGHTALYWYRQSLGQGLEFLIYFQGNSAPDKSGLPSDRFSAERTGGSVSTLTIQRTQQEDSAVYLCASSRQGINTEAFFGQGTRLTVV.

The chain is built from TRBV9 and TRBJ2-7, with 13 bases identical to TRBD2. With V trimmed by 4 bases and J by 6 bases, 7 bases remained unmatched. Germline assignment: CDR1 SGDLS and CDR2 YYNGEE. The CDR3 has 15 amino acids. The CDR3 protein is CASSPRTSGSAEQYF. CDR3 bases: TGTGCCAGCAGCCCACGGACTAGCGGGAGTGCCGAGCAGTACTTC.

This chain joins TRBV10-3 and TRBJ2-7; TRBD2 matches 14 bases. Germline V lookup: CDR1 ENHRY, CDR2 SYGVKD. The CDR3 has 16 amino acids. V trimming: 2 bases; J trimming: 1 base; junction bases outside the gene matches: 1. The CDR3 is CAISEGLAGGSYEQYF. CDR3 DNA sequence: TGTGCCATCAGTGAGGGACTAGCGGGAGGATCCTACGAGCAGTACTTC.

The V and J genes are TRBV4-2 and TRBJ1-1, with D unclear. From germline, CDR1 is LGHNA and CDR2 YNFKEQ. The ends were cut back, 0 bases at V and 4 bases at J, with 9 bases in the middle. There are 14 residues in the CDR3. The CDR3 spells CASSQEEGGTEAFF. CDR3 in DNA: TGTGCCAGCAGCCAAGAAGAGGGTGGCACTGAAGCTTTCTTT.

The chain employs TRBV19 and TRBJ2-2; D perhaps matches TRBD1 (6 bases). This CDR3 has 16 residues. The ends were cut back, 5 bases at V and 2 bases at J, with 15 bases in the middle. Germline V CDR1 and CDR2: LNHDA, SQIVND (reference sequence). The CDR3 nucleotides are TGTGCCAGTAGTTCTGGCCGGGACACCAACACCGGGGAGCTGTTTTTT. Protein product: CASSSGRDTNTGELFF.

This chain links TRBV4-3 with TRBJ1-6; TRBD1 matches at 7 bases. The CDR3 runs to 14 residues. Losses at the gene ends were 3 bases for V and 10 bases for J; bases not matched to a gene: 6. From germline, CDR1 is LGHNA and CDR2 YSLEER. CDR3 region: CASSHDRDGSPLHF. CDR3 DNA: TGCGCCAGCAGCCATGACAGGGACGGATCACCCCTCCACTTT.